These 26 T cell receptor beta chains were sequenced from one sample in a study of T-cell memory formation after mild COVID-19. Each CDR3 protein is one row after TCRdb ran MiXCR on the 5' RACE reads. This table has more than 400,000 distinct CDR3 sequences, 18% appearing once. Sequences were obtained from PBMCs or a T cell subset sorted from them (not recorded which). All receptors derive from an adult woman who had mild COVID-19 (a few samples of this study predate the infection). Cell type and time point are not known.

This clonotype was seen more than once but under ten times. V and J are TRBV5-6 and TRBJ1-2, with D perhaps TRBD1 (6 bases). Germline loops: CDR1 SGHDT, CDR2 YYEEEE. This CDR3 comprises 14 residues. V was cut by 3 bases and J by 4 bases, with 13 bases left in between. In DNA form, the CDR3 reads TGTGCCAGCAGCTCGCAGGGACATAGCTATGGCTACACCTTC. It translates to CASSSQGHSYGYTF.

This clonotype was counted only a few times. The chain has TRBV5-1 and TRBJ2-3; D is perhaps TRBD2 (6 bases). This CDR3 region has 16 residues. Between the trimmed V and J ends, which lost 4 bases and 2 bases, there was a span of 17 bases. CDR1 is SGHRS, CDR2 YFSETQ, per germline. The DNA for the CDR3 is TGCGCCAGCAGCCTTCCAGACGGGACTTACACAGATACGCAGTATTTT. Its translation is CASSLPDGTYTDTQYF.

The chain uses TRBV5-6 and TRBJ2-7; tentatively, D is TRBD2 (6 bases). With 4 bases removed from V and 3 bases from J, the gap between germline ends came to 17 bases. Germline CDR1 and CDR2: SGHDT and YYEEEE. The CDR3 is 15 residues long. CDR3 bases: TGTGCCAGCAGCCCTGGGACTCTCTACTACTACGAGCAGTACTTC. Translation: CASSPGTLYYYEQYF. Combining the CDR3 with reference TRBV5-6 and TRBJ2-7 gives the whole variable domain DAGVTQSPTHLIKTRGQQVTLRCSPKSGHDTVSWYQQALGQGPQFIFQYYEEEERQRGNFPDRFSGHQFPNYSSELNVNALLLGDSALYLCASSPGTLYYYEQYFGPGTRLTVT.

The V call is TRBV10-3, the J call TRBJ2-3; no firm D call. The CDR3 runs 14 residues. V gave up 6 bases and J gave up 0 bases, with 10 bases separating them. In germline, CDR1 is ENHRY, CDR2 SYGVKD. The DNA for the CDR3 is TGTGCCATCAGACCGGACGGGAGCACAGATACGCAGTATTTT. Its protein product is CAIRPDGSTDTQYF.

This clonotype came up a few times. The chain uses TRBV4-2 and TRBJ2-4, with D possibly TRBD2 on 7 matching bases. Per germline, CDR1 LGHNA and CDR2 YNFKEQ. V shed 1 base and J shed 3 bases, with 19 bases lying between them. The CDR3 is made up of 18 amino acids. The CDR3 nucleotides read TGTGCCAGCAGCCAAGTGGGCCGGGGGGCGACGGGCAAAAACATTCAGTACTTC. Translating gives CASSQVGRGATGKNIQYF.

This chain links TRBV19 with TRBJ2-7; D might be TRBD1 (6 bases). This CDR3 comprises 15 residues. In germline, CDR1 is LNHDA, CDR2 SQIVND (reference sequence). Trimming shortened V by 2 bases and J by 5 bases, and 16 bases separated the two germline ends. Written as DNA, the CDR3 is TGTGCCAGTAGTATAATCGGGACACTTTGGAACGAGCAGTACTTC. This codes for CASSIIGTLWNEQYF.

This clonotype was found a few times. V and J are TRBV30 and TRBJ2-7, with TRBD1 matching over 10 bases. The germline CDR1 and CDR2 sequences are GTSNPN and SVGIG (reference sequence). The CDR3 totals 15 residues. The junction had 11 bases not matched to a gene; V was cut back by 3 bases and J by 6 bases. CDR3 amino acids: CAWRPTDRGNLEQYF. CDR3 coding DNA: TGTGCCTGGAGGCCGACGGACAGGGGGAATCTCGAGCAGTACTTC.

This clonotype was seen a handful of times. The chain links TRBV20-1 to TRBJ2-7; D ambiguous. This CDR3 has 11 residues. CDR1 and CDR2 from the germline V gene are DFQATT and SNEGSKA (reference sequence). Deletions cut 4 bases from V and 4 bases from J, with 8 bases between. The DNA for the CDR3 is TGCAGTGCTAAGGAAATTTACGAGCAGTACTTC. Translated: CSAKEIYEQYF.

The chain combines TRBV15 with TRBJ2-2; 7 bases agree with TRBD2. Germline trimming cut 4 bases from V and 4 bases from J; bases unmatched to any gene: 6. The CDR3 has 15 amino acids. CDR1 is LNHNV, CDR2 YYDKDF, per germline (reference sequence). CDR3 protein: CATSTGGSGTGELFF. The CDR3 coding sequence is TGTGCCACCAGCACTGGCGGGAGTGGCACCGGGGAGCTGTTTTTT.

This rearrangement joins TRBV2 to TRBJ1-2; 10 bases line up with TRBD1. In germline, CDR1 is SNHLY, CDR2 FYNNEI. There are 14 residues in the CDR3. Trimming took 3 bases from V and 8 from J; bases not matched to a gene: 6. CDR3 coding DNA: TGTGCCAGCAGTGATGGGACAGGGGTATTGGGCTACACCTTC. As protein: CASSDGTGVLGYTF.

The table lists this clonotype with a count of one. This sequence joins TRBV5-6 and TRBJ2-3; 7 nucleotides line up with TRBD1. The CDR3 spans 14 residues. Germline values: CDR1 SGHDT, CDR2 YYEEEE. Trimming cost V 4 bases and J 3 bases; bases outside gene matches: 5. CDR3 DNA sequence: TGTGCCAGCAGCAGGGGGACAGAAACAGATACGCAGTATTTT. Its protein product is CASSRGTETDTQYF.

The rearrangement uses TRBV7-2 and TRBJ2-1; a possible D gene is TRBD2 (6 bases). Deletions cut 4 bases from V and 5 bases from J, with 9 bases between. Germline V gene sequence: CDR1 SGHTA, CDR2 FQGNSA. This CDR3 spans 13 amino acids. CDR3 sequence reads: CASSYWGDNEQFF. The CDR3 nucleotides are TGTGCCAGCAGCTACTGGGGGGACAATGAGCAGTTCTTC.

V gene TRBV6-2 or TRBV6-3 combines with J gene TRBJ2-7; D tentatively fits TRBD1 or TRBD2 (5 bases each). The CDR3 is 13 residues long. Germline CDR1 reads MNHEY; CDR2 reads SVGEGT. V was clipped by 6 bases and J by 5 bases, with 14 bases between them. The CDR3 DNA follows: TGTGCCAGCAGCCGCCCCGGGACGGACGAGCAGTACTTC. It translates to CASSRPGTDEQYF.

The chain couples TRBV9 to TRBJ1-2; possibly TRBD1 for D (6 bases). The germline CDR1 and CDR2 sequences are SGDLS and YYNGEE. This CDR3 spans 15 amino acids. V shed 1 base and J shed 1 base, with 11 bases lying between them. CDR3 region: CASSVPDSINYGYTF. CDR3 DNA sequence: TGTGCCAGCAGCGTACCGGACAGTATTAACTATGGCTACACCTTC.

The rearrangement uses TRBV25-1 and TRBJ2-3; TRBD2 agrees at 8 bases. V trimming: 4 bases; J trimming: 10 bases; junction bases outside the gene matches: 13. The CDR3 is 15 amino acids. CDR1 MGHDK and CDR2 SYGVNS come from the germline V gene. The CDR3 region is CASSGVAGPPGAQYF. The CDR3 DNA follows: TGTGCCAGCAGTGGGGTAGCGGGGCCCCCCGGGGCGCAGTATTTT.

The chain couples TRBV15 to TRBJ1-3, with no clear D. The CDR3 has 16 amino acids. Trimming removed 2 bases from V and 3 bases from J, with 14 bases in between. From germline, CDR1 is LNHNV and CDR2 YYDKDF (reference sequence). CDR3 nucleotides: TGTGCCACCAGCAGACGCCCGCGGGGTTTTGGAAACACCATATATTTT. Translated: CATSRRPRGFGNTIYF.

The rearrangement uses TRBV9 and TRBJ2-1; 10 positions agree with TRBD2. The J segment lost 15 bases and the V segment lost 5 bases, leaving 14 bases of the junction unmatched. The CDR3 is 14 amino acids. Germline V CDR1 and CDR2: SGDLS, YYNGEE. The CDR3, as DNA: TGTGCCAGCAGTCCTGGACTAGCGGACAACTGCGCGTTCTTC. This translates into CASSPGLADNCAFF.

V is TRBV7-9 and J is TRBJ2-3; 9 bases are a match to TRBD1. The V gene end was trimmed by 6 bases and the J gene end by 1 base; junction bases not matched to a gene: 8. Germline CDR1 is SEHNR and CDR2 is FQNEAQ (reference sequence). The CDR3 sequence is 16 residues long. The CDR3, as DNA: TGTGCCAGCAGACCCCGGACAGGGGAAGGCACAGATACGCAGTATTTT. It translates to CASRPRTGEGTDTQYF.

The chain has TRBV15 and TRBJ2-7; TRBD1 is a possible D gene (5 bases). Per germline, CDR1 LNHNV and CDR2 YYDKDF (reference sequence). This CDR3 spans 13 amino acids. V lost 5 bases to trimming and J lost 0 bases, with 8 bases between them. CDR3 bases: TGTGCCACCAGCTATGACAGCTCCTACGAGCAGTACTTC. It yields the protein CATSYDSSYEQYF.

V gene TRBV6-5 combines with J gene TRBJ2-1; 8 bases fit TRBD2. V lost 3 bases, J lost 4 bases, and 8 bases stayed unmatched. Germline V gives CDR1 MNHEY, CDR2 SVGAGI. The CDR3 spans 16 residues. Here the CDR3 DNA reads TGTGCCAGCAGTTATGGTGGCGCTAGCGGGTACAATGAGCAGTTCTTC. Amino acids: CASSYGGASGYNEQFF.

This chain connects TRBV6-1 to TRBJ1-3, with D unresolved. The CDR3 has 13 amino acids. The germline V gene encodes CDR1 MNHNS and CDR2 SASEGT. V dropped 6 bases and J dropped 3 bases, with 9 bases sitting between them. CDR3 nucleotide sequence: TGTGCCAGCAGGGGAGCTGGTGGAAACACCATATATTTT. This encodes CASRGAGGNTIYF.

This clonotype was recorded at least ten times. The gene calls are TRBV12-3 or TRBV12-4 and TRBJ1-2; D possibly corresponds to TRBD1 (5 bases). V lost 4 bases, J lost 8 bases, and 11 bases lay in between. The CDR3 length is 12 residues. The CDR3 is CASSSRVGGYTF. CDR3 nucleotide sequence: TGTGCCAGCAGTTCCAGGGTGGGGGGCTACACCTTC.

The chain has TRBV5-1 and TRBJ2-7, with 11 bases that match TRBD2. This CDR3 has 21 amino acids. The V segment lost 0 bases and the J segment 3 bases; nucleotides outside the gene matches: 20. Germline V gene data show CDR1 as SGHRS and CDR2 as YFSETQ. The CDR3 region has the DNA TGCGCCAGCAGCTTGGTGGAGTTCACAGGGGTGACTAGCGGGGCAAACTACGAGCAGTACTTC. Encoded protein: CASSLVEFTGVTSGANYEQYF.

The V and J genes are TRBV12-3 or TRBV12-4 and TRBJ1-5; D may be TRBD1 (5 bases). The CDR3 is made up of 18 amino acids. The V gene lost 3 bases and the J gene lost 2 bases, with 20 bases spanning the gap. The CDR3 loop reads CASSFVAGPYGGNQPQHF. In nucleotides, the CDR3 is TGTGCCAGCAGTTTTGTAGCAGGGCCTTATGGCGGCAATCAGCCCCAGCATTTT.

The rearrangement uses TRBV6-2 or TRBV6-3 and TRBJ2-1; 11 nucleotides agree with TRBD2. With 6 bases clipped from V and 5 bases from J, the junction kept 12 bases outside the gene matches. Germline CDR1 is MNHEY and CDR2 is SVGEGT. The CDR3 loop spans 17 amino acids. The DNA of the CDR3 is TGTGCCAGCAGAATAAGACTAGCGGGGTCCTTAGACAATGAGCAGTTCTTC. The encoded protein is CASRIRLAGSLDNEQFF.

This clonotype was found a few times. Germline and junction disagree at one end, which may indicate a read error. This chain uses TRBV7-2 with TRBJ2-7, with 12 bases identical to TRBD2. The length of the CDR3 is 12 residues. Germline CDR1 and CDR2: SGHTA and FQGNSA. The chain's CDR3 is CASSWGTSGPSF. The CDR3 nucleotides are TGTGCCAGCAGCTGGGGGACTAGCGGGCCTAGCTTC.